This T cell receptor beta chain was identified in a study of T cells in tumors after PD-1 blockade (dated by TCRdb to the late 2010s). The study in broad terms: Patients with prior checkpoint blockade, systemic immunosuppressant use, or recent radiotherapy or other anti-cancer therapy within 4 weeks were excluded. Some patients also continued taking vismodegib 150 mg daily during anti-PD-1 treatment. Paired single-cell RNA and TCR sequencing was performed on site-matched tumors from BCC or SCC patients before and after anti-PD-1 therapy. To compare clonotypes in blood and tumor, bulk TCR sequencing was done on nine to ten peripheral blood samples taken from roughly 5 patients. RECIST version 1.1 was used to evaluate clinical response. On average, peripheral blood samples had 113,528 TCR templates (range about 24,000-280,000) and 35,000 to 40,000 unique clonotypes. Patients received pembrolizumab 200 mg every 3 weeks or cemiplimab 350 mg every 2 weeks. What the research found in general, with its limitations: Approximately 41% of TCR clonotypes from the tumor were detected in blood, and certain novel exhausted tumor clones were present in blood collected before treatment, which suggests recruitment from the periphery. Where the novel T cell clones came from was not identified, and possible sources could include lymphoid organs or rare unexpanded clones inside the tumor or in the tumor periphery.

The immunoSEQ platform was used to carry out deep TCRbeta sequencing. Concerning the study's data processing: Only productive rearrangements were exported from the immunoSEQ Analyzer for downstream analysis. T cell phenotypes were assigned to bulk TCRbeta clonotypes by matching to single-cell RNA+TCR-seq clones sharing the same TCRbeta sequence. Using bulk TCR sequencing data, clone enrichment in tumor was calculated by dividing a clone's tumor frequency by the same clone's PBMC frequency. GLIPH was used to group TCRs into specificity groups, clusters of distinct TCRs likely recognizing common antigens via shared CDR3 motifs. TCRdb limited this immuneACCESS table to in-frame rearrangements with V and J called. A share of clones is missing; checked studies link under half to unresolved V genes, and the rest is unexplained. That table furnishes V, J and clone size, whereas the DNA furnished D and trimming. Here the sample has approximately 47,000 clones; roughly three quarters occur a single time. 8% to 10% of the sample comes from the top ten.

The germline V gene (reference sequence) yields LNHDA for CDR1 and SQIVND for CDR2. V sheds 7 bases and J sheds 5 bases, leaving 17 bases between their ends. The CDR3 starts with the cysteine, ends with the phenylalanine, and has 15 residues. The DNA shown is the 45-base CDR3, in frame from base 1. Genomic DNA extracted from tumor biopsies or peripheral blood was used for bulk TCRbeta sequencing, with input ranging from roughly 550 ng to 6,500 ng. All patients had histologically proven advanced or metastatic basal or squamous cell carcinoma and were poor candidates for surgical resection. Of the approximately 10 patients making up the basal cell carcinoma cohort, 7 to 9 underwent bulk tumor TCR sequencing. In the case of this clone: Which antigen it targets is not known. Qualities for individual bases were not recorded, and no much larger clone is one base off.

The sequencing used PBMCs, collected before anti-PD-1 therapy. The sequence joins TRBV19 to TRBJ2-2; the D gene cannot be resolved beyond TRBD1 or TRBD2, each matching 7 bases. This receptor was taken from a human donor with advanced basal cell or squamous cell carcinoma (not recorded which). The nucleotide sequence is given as TGTGCCAGTACCGCGGGGGCAGGGGGGACCGGGGAGCTGTTTTTT. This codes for CASTAGAGGTGELFF.